This T cell receptor (beta chain) was found in a study of shared T cell receptors in the human thymus. The CDR3 runs 16 residues. CDR1 is SEHNR and CDR2 is FQNEAQ in the germline V gene (reference sequence). Notes on this clone: Germline is not matched at one junction end, which may reflect a read error. Other DNA sequences within the sample encode an identical CDR3.

Clones were read by immunoSEQ multiplex PCR, and TCRdb kept only the in-frame ones, dropping some. The sample lists 700,000 or so clones, approximately 83% occurring once. These same data were also listed under a study on human thymus T cells. That study reports: The people who donated were healthy Finnish babies having corrective surgery for congenital heart defects. Surgeons resected thymus tissue during corrective heart surgery. It looked as if thymic and blood repertoires used V and J genes in a biased way. Related research has reported that thymic repertoires overlap highly among unrelated individuals.

The specimen sequenced was thymocytes. This chain uses TRBV7-9 with TRBJ2-7; a possible D gene is TRBD2 (6 bases). The receptor was derived from a girl younger than two with a congenital heart defect. The CDR3 region has the DNA TGTGCCAGCAGCCCCCTCTTTAGGGGACTTTCCTATGAGCAGTACTTC. Its protein is CASSPLFRGLSYEQYF. Drawing the rest from reference TRBV7-9 and TRBJ2-7, the complete variable domain is DTGVSQNPRHKITKRGQNVTFRCDPISEHNRLYWYRQTLGQGPEFLTYFQNEAQLEKSRLLSDRFSAERPKGSFSTLEIQRTEQGDSAMYLCASSPLFRGLSYEQYFGPGTRLTVT.